The source of this TCR beta chain is a study of cytomegalovirus exposure and HLA in healthy donors. The study's findings and limits: In a later analysis, more than 15,000 TCR beta sequences were associated with HLA alleles at 0.05 false discovery rate.

As regards this clone: Its cognate antigen is unknown.

Unmatched junction bases numbered 9, after V lost 3 bases and J lost 6 bases. CDR3 size: 14 residues. Germline V CDR1 and CDR2: SGDLS, YYNGEE. Both 60 Vbeta primers and 13 Jbeta primers went into the PCR. TCRdb's table, derived via immunoSEQ multiplex PCR, lists solely in-frame clones and lacks some. The data hold roughly 120,000 clones, with approximately 61% observed a single time. The V gene is TRBV9, the J gene TRBJ2-7, with 7 bases lining up with TRBD2. The sequence was collected from a man aged 25 to 40 in good health and CMV-seropositive. Sequencing was performed on PBMCs. This chain's CDR3 is CASSAGLFLSEQYF. The CDR3 coding sequence is TGTGCCAGCAGCGCGGGACTATTCTTAAGCGAGCAGTACTTC.